This TCR beta chain is from a study of blood T cells in healthy people across ages. General observations from the study: There were more naive CD4+ cells and higher diversity in long-lived donors than in aged donors. PBMCs went unsorted, and a conclusive naive versus antigen-experienced comparison was therefore prevented. While age rose, TCR beta diversity per million T cells dropped in a roughly linear way.

As to this clonotype: Its antigen is unknown.

The CDR3 length is 14 residues. Germline CDR1 reads MGHRA; CDR2 reads YSYEKL. Each sample yielded at least 5 micrograms of PBMC total RNA. PCR was performed a second time for about 6 to 12 cycles using a sample-barcoded 5' primer and a J-beta primer mix. TCRdb re-analysed the 5' RACE reads in MiXCR, keeping a single row per CDR3 protein. Among more than 800,000 distinct CDR3 sequences listed, around 45% were seen once. The V call is TRBV4-1, the J call TRBJ2-4; 8 bases agree with TRBD1. The end of the DNA aligns better with TRBJ2-7, so the J call may be wrong. The origin of this receptor is an older woman in good health. Sequenced material: blood. CDR3 bases: TGCGCCAGCAGCCAAGAGAGGGGGACAGGCGAGCAGTACTTC. Its protein is CASSQERGTGEQYF.